These T cell receptor beta chains were read from a single sample in a study of CD8 T cells in ankylosing spondylitis. TCRdb analysed the 5' RACE reads with MiXCR anew, one entry per CDR3 protein. The table has about 240,000 distinct CDR3 sequences, around 7.8% seen once. Input material: blood, either unsorted or a sorted T cell fraction (not recorded which). All receptors come from a male donor with ankylosing spondylitis or in good health (not recorded which). The CDR3 runs from the conserved cysteine through the conserved F or W. A D gene is named only where the DNA matches it firmly. A row's size may be missing; if present it is once, few, many or a size class.

len	v_gene	d_gene	abundance	j_gene	CDR3nt	CDR3aa
14	TRBV20-1	TRBD2	.	TRBJ2-7	TGCAGTGCTTCGGATAGCGGGAGGACCTACGAGCAGTACTTC	CSASDSGRTYEQYF
15	TRBV4-3	.	many	TRBJ2-7	TGCGCCAGCAGCCAAGATGCTAGCAGCTCCTACGAGCAGTACTTC	CASSQDASSSYEQYF
12	TRBV5-1	.	.	TRBJ2-3	TGCGCCAGCAGCTTGCAGGAAGATACGCAGTATTTT	CASSLQEDTQYF
14	TRBV20-1	TRBD1	few	TRBJ2-7	TGCAGTGCTAGGACCGGGACAGGCTCCTACGAGCAGTACTTC	CSARTGTGSYEQYF
14	TRBV5-6	.	many	TRBJ2-1	TGTGCCAGCAGTTACGGGGGCCGGTACAATGAGCAGTTCTTC	CASSYGGRYNEQFF
18	TRBV5-1	.	many	TRBJ2-2	TGCGCCAGCAGCTTAATACGGACAGCAAAGAGAAACACCGGGGAGCTGTTTTTT	CASSLIRTAKRNTGELFF
16	TRBV6-5	.	many	TRBJ2-6	TGTGCCAGCACTGACTCTGGGAAAAGTGGGGCCAACGTCCTGACTTTC	CASTDSGKSGANVLTF
15	TRBV5-1	.	.	TRBJ1-1	TGCGCCAGCAGCCCTGGAAGCGGTTTGAGCACTGAAGCTTTCTTT	CASSPGSGLSTEAFF
13	TRBV20-1	.	many	TRBJ2-2	TGCAGTGCTAGAGACAGGGGCACCGGGGAGCTGTTTTTT	CSARDRGTGELFF
12	TRBV5-1	.	many	TRBJ2-3	TGCGCCAGCAGCTTGCTCACAGATACGCAGTATTTT	CASSLLTDTQYF
13	TRBV5-1	.	.	TRBJ2-6	TGCGCCAGCAGCTTGGTAGGGGGCAACGTCCTGACTTTC	CASSLVGGNVLTF
16	TRBV5-1	.	many	TRBJ2-1	TGCGCCAGCAGCTTGGACCGGGTTTTAGGGTACAATGAGCAGTTCTTC	CASSLDRVLGYNEQFF
15	TRBV5-1	.	few	TRBJ2-1	TGCGCCAGCAGCCGGGACGGACGACGAGACAATGAGCAGTTCTTC	CASSRDGRRDNEQFF
15	TRBV28	.	many	TRBJ2-3	TGTGCCAGCAGTTTAATCAGGGGGGCCGTAGATACGCAGTATTTT	CASSLIRGAVDTQYF
13	TRBV7-3	TRBD1	.	TRBJ2-2	TGTGCCAGCAGCACCAGGGGGTCCGGGGAGCTGTTTTTT	CASSTRGSGELFF
15	TRBV15	TRBD1	many	TRBJ1-1	TGTGCCACCAGCAGTCGAAGACAGGGAGGGACTGAAGCTTTCTTT	CATSSRRQGGTEAFF
13	TRBV5-6	.	many	TRBJ1-2	TGTGCCAGCAGCTTGGGCGGGGTTTATGGCTACACCTTC	CASSLGGVYGYTF
16	TRBV20-1	.	few	TRBJ2-3	TGCAGTGCTACCTACCGACTAGTCCATAGCACAGATACGCAGTATTTT	CSATYRLVHSTDTQYF
15	TRBV4-3	.	many	TRBJ1-2	TGCGCCAGCACGATACAGCTCCCTCCTAACTATGGCTACACCTTC	CASTIQLPPNYGYTF
15	TRBV29-1	TRBD1	many	TRBJ1-4	TGCAGCGTTGAACGTTTCCGGGAGGGGGCTGAAAAACTGTTTTTT	CSVERFREGAEKLFF
12	TRBV4-2	.	many	TRBJ2-7	TGTGCCAGCAGCCAATTTGGGTACGAGCAGTACTTC	CASSQFGYEQYF
13	TRBV20-1	.	many	TRBJ2-5	TGCAGTGCTGGTCGGGGGAGAGAAGAGACCCAGTACTTC	CSAGRGREETQYF
15	TRBV15	TRBD1	few	TRBJ2-3	TGTGCCACCAGCACCCGGGACAGGGGTATAGATACGCAGTATTTT	CATSTRDRGIDTQYF
14	TRBV7-2	.	many	TRBJ2-2	TGTGCCAGCAGCCCCCGAGTGAACACCGGGGAGCTGTTTTTT	CASSPRVNTGELFF
12	TRBV20-1	.	.	TRBJ2-3	TGCAGTGCTGTATCTCTACGAGATACGCAGTATTTT	CSAVSLRDTQYF
15	TRBV15	.	many	TRBJ1-4	TGTGCCACCAGCAGGTCGACAGACCCTAATGAAAAACTGTTTTTT	CATSRSTDPNEKLFF
14	TRBV11-3	.	.	TRBJ2-3	TGTGCCAGCAGCCCCGGGGCTAGAGCAGATACGCAGTATTTT	CASSPGARADTQYF
18	TRBV24-1	.	.	TRBJ2-3	TGTGCCACCAGTGATTCGCCAATCGGCTACTCGGTAACAGATACGCAGTATTTT	CATSDSPIGYSVTDTQYF
19	TRBV29-1	TRBD2	many	TRBJ2-2	TGCAGCGTTGGGGGCCGAGGAAGCGGGGGGTACGGGTTTTCCGGGGAGCTGTTTTTT	CSVGGRGSGGYGFSGELFF
15	TRBV12-3/TRBV12-4	.	many	TRBJ2-2	TGTGCCAGCAGTCCGAGGCGGCGAGCCACCGGGGAGCTGTTTTTT	CASSPRRRATGELFF
13	TRBV30	.	many	TRBJ1-1	TGTGCCTGGAGTCCTCAGGGTGGCACTGAAGCTTTCTTT	CAWSPQGGTEAFF